Below, one T cell receptor (beta chain) is given with its context. What this receptor recognizes is not known. Within one base of it there is no much larger clone, and no base qualities were kept. This sample is part of a study of shared clonotypes between healthy human individuals (dated by TCRdb to the early 2020s). With regard to the full study: A couple of women and a few men aged 18 to 49 years were included in the cohort. To increase sequencing depth and limit assay-specific biases, different laboratories used diverse techniques to prepare libraries and sequence TCR repertoires. Each donor's leukapheresis produced roughly between roughly 0.9 and 8.9 billion PBMCs. Blood TCR repertoires of roughly five healthy adults were deeply sequenced to estimate repertoire size and the extent of clonotype sharing between individuals. Per donor, three plates each were used for CD4 naive and CD4 memory, two for CD8 naive, and one for CD8 memory. Results the study describes overall, beyond this receptor: Incomplete sequencing was indicated by rarefaction of sorted-subset datasets, despite the large sequencing depth. Pairwise subsampling indicated that sequencing depth was expected to affect the degree of clonotype sharing among donors. Because the study included a small number of donors, the genetic and exposure-history diversity represented was limited. Naive subsets generally had larger estimated clonotype richness than memory subsets did. Compared with non-shared clonotypes, clonotypes shared by all four sorted-subset donors had higher generation probabilities. When a few donors were compared, the shared fraction of clonotypes was about 5.2% for naive CD4, about 4% for naive CD8, about 2.5% for memory CD4, and less than 0.45% for memory CD8. Only blood was sampled, and tissue TCR repertoires likely differ from those in blood.

Including cysteine and phenylalanine, the CDR3 has 14 amino acids. The CDR3 DNA has 42 bases and is translated from base 1. Trimming costs V 1 base and J 7 bases, and their ends lie 11 bases apart. From a lookup of the germline V gene, CDR1 and CDR2 are MDHEN and SYDVKM. The donors were healthy, HIV-negative adults with no recently reported acute infections or vaccinations. Every donor was a Caucasian adult residing in Nashville, Tennessee, USA. Magnetic negative selection was used to enrich CD4+ T cells, after which naive cells were positively selected on CD45RA and the negative fraction became the memory subset. After blood collection by leukapheresis, PBMCs were isolated using Ficoll-Histopaque density gradient centrifugation and then cryopreserved in the vapor phase of liquid nitrogen. Purity and quantity of every magnetically sorted T cell population were checked by analytical flow cytometry. Genomic DNA was isolated from each sorted fraction and quantified by UV absorbance on a Nanodrop 2000c.

TCR CDR3 regions were amplified from genomic DNA by multiplex PCR using the deep immunoSEQ assay. Genomic DNA extracted from each cell subset was distributed evenly over all wells of several immunoSEQ 96-well plates, and each plate served as one replicate. Each replicate PCR for sorted subsets received 150 to 250 ng genomic DNA, equal to about 29,000 T cell genomes. Purified libraries were measured with a Qubit 3.0 fluorometer, size-checked on a Bioanalyzer 2100, and measured again with the KAPA Library Quantification kit. Every immunoSEQ 96-well plate was sequenced on a separate single-read 150-cycle Illumina NextSeq 550 flow cell. For the original study's pipeline: Because the immunoSEQ output included only junctional sequences and no quality scores, the filtering could not be the same as the filtering used for full-length reads. To assign V/J genes and CDR3, sequences were annotated using PyIR, a Python wrapper for IgBLAST v1.9, with IMGT germline references. Reads were filtered out if the reads had weak V/J assignments (E-value above 1e-6), no CDR3, stop codons, out-of-frame junctions, or ambiguous translated residues. V3J clonotypes were defined as sequences sharing the same inferred V gene, J gene, and CDR3 amino acid sequence. Percentage overlap between repertoires was calculated by dividing the number of shared unique clonotypes by the size of the smaller repertoire. Repertoire richness was assessed with RTK rarefaction, the Chao1 estimator, and Recon v2.1 estimates of unobserved clonotypes. Generation probabilities for all TCRbeta clonotypes obtained by the gDNA method from four donors were computed using OLGA. TCRdb took over this immuneACCESS table, retaining in-frame rearrangements with V and J assigned. Such tables are incomplete; in checked studies, under half of the missing clones stem from an unresolved V gene, and the remainder is unexplained. D and trimming come from the DNA, and the V and J calls and clone size come from that table. Present in this sample are more than 1 million clones, about 84% of which were seen just once. The biggest ten clones account for more than 0.45% of the sample.

The TCR comes from a man younger than 35 in good health. Some clones in this sample may be carry-over from other donors' samples. What was sequenced was memory CD4+ T cells from PBMCs. The cell subset or site label of this sample denotes: CD45RA-negative fraction. Recombination joined TRBV28 with TRBJ1-5; a tentative D match to TRBD1 spans 5 bases. Here the CDR3 is given as CASSLSAWGQPQHF. The DNA sequence is TGTGCCAGCAGTTTATCGGCTTGGGGCCAGCCCCAGCATTTT.